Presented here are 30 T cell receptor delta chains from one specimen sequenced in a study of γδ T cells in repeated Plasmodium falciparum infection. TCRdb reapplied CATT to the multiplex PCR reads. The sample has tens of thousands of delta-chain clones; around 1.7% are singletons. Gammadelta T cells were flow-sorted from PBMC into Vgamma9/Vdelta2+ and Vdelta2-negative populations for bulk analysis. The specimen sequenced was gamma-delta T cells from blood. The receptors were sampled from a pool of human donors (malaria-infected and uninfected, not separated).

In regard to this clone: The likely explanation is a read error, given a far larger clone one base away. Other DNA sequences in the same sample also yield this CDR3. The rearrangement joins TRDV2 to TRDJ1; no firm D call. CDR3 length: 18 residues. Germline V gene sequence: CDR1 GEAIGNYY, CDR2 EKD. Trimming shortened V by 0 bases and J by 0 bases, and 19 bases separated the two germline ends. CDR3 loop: CACDTSYIEVIHTDKLIF. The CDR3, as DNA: TGTGCCTGTGACACCTCTTACATAGAAGTCATTCACACCGATAAACTCATCTTT.

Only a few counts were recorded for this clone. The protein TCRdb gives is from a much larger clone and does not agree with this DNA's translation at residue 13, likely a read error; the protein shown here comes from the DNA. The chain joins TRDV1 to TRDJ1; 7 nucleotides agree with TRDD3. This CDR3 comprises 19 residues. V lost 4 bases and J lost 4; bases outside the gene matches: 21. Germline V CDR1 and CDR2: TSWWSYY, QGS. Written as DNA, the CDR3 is TGTGCTCTTGGGGTACCAATTCCTGGGCGGGGGATGGGAAGCGATAAACTCATCTTT. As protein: CALGVPIPGRGMGSDKLIF.

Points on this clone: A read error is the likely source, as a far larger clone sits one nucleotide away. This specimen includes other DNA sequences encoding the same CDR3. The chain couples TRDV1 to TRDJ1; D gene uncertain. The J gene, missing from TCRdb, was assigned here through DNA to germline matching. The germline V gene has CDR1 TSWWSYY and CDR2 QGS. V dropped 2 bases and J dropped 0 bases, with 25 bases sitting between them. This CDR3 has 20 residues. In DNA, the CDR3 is TGTGCTCTTGGGGAAAGACAAACCCCAGGAGTACTTCTTCACACCGATAAACTCATCTTT. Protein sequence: CALGERQTPGVLLHTDKLIF.

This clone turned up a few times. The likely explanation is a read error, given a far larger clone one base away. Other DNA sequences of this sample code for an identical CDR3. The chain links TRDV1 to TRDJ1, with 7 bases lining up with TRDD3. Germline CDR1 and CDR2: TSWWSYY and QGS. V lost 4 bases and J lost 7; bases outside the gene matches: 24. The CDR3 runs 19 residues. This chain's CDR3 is CALGVPTATEGIGRTKLIF. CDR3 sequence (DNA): TGTGCTCTTGGGGTCCCCACCGCTACGGAGGGGATAGGGAGGACTAAACTCATCTTT.

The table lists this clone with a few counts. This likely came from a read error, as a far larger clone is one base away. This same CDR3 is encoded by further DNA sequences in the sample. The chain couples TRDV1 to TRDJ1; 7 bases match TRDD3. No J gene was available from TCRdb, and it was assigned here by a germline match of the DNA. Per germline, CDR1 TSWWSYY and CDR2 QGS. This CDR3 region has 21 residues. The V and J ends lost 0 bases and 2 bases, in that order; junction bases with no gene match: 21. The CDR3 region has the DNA TGTGCTCTTGGGGAACTAGGCCTTCACCTACTGGGGATCCTGTATACCGATAAACTCATCTTT. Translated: CALGELGLHLLGILYTDKLIF.

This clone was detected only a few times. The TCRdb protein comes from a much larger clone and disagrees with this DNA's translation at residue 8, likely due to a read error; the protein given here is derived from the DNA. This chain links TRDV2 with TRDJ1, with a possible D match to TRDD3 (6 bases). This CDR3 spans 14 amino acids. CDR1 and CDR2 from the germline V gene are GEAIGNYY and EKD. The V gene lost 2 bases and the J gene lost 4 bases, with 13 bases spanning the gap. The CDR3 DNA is TGTGCCTGTGACATCGGGGGACATGTCGATAAACTCATCTTT. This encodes CACDIGGHVDKLIF.

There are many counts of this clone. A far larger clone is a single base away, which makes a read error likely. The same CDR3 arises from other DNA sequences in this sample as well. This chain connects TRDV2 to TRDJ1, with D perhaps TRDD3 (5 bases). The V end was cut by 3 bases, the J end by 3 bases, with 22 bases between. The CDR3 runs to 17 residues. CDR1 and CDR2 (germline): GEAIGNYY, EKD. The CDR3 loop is CACDRVPGVGSPDKLIF. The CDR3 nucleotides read TGTGCCTGTGACCGGGTTCCCGGGGTGGGATCCCCCGATAAACTCATCTTT.

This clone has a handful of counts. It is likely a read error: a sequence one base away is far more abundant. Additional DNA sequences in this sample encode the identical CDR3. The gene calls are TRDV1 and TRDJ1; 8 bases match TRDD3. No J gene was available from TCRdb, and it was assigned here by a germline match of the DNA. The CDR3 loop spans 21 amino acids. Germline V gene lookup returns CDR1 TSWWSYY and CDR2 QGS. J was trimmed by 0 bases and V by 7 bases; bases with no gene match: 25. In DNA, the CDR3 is TGTGCTCTTGTGGTTACCATTACTGGGGGGCTCCAGCACACGTACACCGATAAACTCATCTTT. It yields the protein CALVVTITGGLQHTYTDKLIF.

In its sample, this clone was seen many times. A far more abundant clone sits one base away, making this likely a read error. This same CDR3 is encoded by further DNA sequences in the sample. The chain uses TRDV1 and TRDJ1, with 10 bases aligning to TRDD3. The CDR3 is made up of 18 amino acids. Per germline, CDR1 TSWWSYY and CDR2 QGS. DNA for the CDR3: TGTGCTCTTGGTATTCACGACCATGGGGGGGATACGAACGATAAGCTCATCTTT. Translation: CALGIHDHGGDTNDKLIF.

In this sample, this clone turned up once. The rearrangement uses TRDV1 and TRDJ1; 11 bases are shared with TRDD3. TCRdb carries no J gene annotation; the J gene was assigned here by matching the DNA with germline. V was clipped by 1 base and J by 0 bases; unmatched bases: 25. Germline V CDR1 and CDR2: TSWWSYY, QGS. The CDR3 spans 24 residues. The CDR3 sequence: CALGEPGPIPTFYWGITNTDKLIF. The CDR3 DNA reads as TGTGCTCTTGGGGAACCCGGGCCCATTCCTACGTTCTACTGGGGGATAACAAACACCGATAAACTCATCTTT.

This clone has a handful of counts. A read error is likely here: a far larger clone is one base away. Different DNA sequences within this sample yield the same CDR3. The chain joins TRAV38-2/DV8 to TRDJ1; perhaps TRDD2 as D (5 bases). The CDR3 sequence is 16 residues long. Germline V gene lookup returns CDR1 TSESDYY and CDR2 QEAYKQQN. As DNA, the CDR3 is TGTGCTTATAGGAGGAAACCTACGAAGTACACTGATAAACTCATCTTT. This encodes CAYRRKPTKYTDKLIF.

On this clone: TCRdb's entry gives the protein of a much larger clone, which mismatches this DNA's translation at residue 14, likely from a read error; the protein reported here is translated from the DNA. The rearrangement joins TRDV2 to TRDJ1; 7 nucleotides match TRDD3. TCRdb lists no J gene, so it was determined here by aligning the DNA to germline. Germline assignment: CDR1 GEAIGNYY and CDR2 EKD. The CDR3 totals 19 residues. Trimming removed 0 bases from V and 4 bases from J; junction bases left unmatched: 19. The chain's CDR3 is CACDTVETGGDLYIDKLIF. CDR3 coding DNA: TGTGCCTGTGACACCGTCGAAACAGGGGGGGATCTGTACATCGATAAACTCATCTTT.

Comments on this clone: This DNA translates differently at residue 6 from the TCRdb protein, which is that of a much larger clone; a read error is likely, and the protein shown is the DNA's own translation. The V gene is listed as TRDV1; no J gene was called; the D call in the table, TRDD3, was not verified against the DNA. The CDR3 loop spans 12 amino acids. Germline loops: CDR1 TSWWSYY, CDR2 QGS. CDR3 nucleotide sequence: TGTGCTCTCTTTGAGCGTACTGGGGGTCTCATCTTT. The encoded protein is CALFERTGGLIF.

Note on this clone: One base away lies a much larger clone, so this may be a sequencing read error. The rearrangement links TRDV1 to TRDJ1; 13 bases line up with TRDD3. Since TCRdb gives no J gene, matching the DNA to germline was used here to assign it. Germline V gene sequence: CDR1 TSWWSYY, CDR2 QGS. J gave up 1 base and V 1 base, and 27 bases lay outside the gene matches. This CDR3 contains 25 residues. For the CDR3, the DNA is TGTGCTCTTGGGGAACCTGCTTCACTGATTTACTGGGGGATACGCGTATCGGGCTTCACCGATAAACTCATCTTT. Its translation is CALGEPASLIYWGIRVSGFTDKLIF.

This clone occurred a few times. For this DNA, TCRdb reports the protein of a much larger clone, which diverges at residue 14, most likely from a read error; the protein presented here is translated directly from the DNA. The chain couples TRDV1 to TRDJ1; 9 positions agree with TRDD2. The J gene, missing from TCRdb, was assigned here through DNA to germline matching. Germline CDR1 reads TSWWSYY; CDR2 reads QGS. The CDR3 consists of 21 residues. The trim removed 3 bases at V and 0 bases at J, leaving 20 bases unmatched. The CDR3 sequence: CALGDLPTGYWGLEYTDKLIF. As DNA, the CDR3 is TGTGCTCTTGGGGACCTTCCTACGGGGTACTGGGGATTAGAGTACACCGATAAACTCATCTTT.

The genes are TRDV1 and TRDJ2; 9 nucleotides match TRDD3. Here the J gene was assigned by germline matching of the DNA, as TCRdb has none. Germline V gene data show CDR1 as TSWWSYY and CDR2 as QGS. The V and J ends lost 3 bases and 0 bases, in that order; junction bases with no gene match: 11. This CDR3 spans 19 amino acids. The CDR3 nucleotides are TGTGCTCTTGGGGAGCCCCGATACTGGGGGAGCCCTTTGACAGCACAACTCTTCTTT. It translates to CALGEPRYWGSPLTAQLFF.

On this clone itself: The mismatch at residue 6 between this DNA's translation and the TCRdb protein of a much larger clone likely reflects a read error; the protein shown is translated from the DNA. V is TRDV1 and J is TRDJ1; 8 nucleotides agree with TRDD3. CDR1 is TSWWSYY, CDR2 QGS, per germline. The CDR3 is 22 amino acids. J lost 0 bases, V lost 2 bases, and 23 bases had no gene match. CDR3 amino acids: CALGECLYRTGGHLPYTDKLIF. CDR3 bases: TGTGCTCTTGGGGAATGTCTCTACCGTACTGGGGGTCACCTCCCCTACACCGATAAACTCATCTTT.

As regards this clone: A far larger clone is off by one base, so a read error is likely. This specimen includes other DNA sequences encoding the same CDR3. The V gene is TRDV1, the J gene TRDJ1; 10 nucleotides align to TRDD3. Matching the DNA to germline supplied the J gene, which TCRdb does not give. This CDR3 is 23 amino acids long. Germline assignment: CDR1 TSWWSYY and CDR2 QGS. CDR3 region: CALGVLPGPRKPTGGLFTDKLIF. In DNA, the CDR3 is TGTGCGCTTGGGGTCCTACCGGGTCCACGTAAACCCACTGGGGGATTATTCACCGATAAACTCATCTTT.

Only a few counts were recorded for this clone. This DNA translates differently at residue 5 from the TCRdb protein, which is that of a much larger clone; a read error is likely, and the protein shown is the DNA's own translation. CDR3 sequence: CACDALQGIPYTDKLIF. DNA for the CDR3: TGTGCCTGTGACGCCCTCCAGGGGATACCTTACACCGATAAACTCATCTTT. The chain uses TRDV2 and TRDJ1; 8 bases fit TRDD3. Here the J gene came from matching the DNA to germline, since TCRdb omits it. The germline gives CDR1 GEAIGNYY, CDR2 EKD. The CDR3 extends over 17 amino acids. V was clipped by 3 bases and J by 0 bases; unmatched bases: 11.

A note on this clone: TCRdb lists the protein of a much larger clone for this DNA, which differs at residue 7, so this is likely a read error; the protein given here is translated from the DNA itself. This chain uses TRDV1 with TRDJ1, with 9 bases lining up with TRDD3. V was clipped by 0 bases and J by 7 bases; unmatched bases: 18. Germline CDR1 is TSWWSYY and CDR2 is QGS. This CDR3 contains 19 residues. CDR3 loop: CALGELRIRSTGGRCKLIF. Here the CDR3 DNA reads TGTGCTCTTGGGGAACTCCGTATACGTAGTACTGGGGGAAGATGTAAACTCATCTTT.

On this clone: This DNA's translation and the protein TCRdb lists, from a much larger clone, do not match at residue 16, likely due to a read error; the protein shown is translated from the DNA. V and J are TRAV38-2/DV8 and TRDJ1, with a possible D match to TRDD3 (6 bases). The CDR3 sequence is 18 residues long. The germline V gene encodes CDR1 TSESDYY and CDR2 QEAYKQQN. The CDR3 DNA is TGTGCTTATAATCGTAATACCGGGGGACTTAGGTACACCGATAAACCCATCTTT. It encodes CAYNRNTGGLRYTDKPIF.

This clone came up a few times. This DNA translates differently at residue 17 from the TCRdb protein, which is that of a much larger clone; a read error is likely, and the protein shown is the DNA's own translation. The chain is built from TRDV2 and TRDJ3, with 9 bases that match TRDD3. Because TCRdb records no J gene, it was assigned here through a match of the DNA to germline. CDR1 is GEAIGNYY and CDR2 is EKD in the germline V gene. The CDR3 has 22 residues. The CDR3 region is CACDTAGYGGIPGSWDARQMFF. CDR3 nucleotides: TGTGCCTGTGACACGGCAGGATACGGGGGGATACCGGGCTCCTGGGACGCCCGACAGATGTTTTTC.

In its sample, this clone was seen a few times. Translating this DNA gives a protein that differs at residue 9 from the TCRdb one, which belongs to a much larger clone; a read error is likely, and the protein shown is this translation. CDR3 in DNA: TGTGCTCTTGGGAAGAGGGATCCTGCTCCGTGGTACTGGGGGATACCGAACTCCTGGGACACCCGACAGATGTTTTTC. Its protein is CALGKRDPAPWYWGIPNSWDTRQMFF. The chain combines TRDV1 with TRDJ3; TRDD3 matches at 12 bases. V shed 5 bases and J 0 bases; nucleotides not matched to a gene: 26. The CDR3 loop spans 26 amino acids. Germline assignment: CDR1 TSWWSYY and CDR2 QGS.

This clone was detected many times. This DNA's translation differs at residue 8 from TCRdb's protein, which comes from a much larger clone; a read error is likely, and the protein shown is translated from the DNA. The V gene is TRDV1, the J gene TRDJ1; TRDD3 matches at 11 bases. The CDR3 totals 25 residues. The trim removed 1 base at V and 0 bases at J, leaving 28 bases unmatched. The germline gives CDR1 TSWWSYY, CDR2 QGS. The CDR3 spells CALGERSTRYPIVGDTFGYTDKLIF. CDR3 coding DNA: TGTGCTCTTGGGGAACGAAGTACCAGGTACCCCATTGTGGGGGATACGTTCGGGTACACCGATAAACTCATCTTT.

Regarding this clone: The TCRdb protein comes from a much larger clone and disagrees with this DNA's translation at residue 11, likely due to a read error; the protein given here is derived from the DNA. CDR3 loop: CACDRLLGDTERVYTDKLIF. CDR3 coding DNA: TGTGCCTGTGACCGACTACTGGGGGATACAGAGAGAGTGTACACCGATAAACTCATCTTT. V gene TRDV2 combines with J gene TRDJ1; 12 nucleotides agree with TRDD3. The J gene, missing from TCRdb, was assigned here through DNA to germline matching. Trimming cost V 3 bases and J 0 bases; bases outside gene matches: 16. This CDR3 is 20 amino acids long. Per the germline V gene, CDR1 is GEAIGNYY and CDR2 is EKD.

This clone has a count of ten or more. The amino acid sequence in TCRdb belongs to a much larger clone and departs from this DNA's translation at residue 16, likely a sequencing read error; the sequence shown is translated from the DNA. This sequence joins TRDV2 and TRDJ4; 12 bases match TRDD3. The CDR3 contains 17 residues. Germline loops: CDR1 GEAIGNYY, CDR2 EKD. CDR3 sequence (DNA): TGTGCCTGTGACCATTCCTCCGCTGGGGGATACGCCAGACCCCTGACCTTT. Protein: CACDHSSAGGYARPLTF.

The CDR3 DNA reads as TGTGCTCTTGGGGAGACGCCTGGGGGGGGACCCACCGATAAACTCATCTTT. Translating it yields CALGETPGGGPTDKLIF. The chain has TRDV1 and TRDJ1, with 7 positions matching TRDD3. No J gene was available from TCRdb, and it was assigned here by a germline match of the DNA. Losses at the gene ends were 3 bases for V and 1 base for J; bases not matched to a gene: 11. There are 17 residues in the CDR3. Germline V gene lookup returns CDR1 TSWWSYY and CDR2 QGS.

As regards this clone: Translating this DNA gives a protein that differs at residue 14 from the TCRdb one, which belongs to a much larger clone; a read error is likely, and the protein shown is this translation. The CDR3 protein is CALGEQFQYWGIREIKLIF. CDR3 in DNA: TGTGCTCTTGGGGAACAGTTCCAGTACTGGGGGATACGCGAGATCAAACTCATCTTT. The genes are TRDV1 and TRDJ1; 13 nucleotides agree with TRDD3. The J gene was missing in TCRdb and was found by matching the end of the DNA to germline. Trimming removed 1 base from V and 8 bases from J; junction bases left unmatched: 16. CDR3 length: 19 residues. Germline V gene lookup returns CDR1 TSWWSYY and CDR2 QGS.

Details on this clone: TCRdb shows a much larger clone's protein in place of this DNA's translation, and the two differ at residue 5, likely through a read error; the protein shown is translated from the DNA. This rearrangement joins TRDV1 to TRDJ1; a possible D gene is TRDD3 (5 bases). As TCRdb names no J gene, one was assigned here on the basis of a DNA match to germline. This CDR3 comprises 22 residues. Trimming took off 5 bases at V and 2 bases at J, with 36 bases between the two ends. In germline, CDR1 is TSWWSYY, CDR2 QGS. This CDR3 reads CALGRSLLLRSHLYWKTDKLIF. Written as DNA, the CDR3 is TGTGCTCTTGGGCGAAGCTTACTACTCAGGAGCCACCTATACTGGAAAACCGATAAACTCATCTTT.

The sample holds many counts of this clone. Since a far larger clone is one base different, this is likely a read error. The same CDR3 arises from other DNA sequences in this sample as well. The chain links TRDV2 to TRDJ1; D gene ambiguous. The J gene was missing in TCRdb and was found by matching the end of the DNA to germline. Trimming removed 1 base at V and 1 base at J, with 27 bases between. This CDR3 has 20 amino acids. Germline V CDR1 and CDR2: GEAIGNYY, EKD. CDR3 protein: CACDTLRVLGGPVITDKLIF. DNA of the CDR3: TGTGCCTGTGACACTCTTAGAGTATTGGGTGGGCCGGTCATCACCGATAAACTCATCTTT.